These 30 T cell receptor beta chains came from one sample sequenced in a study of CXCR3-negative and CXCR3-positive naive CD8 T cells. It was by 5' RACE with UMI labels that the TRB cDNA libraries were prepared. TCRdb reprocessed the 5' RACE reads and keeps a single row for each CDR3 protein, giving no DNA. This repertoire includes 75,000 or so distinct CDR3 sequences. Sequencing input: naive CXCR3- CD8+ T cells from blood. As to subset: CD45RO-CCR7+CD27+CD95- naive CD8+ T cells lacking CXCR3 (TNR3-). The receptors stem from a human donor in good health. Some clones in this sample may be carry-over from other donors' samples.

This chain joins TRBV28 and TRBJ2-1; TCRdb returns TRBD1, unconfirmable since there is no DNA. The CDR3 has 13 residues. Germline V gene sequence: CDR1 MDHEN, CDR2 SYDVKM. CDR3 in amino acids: CASSLDRKSEQFF.

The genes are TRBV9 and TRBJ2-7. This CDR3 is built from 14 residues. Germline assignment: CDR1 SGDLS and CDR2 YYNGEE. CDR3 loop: CASSVGRNGYEQYF.

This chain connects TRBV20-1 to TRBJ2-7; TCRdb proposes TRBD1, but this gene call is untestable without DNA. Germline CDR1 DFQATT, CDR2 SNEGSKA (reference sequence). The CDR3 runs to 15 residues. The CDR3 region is CSARSSEGFAYEQYF.

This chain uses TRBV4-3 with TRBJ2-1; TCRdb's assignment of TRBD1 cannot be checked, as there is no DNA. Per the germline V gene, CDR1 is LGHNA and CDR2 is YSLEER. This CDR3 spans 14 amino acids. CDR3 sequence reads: CASSLQVGNNEQFF.

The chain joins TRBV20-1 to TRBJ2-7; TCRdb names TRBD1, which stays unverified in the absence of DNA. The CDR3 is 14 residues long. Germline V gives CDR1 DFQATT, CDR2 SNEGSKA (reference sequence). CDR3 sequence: CSAVDRLQTYEQYF.

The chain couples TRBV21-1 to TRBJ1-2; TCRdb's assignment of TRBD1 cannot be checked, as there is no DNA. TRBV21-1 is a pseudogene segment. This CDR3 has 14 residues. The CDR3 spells CASNLDRGGYGYTF.

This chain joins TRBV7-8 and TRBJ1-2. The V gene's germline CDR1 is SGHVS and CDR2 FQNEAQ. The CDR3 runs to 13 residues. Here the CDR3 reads CASTTDFNYGYTF.

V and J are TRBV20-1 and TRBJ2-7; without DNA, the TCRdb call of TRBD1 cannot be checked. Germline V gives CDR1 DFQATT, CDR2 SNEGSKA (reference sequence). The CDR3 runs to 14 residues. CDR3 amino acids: CSAPEGAFLYEQYF.

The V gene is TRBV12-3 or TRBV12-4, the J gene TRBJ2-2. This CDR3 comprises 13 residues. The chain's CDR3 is CASSFAVTGELFF.

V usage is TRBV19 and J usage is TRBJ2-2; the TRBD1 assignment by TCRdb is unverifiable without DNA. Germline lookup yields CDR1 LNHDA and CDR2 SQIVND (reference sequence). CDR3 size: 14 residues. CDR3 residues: CASSPGHNTGELFF.

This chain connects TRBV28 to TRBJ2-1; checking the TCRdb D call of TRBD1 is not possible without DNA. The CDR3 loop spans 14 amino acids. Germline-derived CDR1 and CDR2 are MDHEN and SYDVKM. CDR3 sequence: CASSFHRTGRQQFF.

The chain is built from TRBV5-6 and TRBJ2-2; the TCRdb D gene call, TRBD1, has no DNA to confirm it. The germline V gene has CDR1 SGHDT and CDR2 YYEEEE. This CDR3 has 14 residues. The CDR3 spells CASSLGTGSGELFF.

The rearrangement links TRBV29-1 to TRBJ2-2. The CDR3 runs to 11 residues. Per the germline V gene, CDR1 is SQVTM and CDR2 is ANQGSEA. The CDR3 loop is CSVGGGGELFF.

This CDR3 is CASSFQGGEQFF. This chain connects TRBV12-3 or TRBV12-4 to TRBJ2-1; the D call from TCRdb, TRBD1, cannot be confirmed without DNA. The CDR3 is 12 residues long.

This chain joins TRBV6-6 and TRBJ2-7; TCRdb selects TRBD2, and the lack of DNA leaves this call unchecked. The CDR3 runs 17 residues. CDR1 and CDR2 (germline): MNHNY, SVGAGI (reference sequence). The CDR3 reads CASSYSPPGSGRYEQYF.

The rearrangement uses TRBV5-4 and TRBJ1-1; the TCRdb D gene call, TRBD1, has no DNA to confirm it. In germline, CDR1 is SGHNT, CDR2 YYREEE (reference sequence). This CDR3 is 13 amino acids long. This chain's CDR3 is CASRGGTGTEAFF.

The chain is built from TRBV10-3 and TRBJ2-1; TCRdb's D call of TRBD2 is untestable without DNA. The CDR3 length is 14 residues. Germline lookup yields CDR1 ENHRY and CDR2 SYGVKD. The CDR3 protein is CAISREDLYNEQFF.

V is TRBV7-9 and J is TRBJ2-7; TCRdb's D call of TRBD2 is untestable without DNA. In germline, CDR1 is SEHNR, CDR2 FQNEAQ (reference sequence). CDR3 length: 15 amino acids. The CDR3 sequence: CASRPLAGGSYEQYF.

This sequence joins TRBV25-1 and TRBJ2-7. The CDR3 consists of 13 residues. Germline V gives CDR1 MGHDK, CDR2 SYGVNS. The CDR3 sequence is CASSGPDSYEQYF.

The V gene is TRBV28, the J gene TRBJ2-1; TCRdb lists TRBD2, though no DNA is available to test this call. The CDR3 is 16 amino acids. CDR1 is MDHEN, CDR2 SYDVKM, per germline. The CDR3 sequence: CASSPPGTPLYNEQFF.

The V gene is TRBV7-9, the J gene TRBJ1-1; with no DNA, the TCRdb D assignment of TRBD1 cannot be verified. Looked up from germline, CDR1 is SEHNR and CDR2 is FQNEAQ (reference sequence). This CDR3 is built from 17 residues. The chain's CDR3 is CASSLLGESTTNTEAFF. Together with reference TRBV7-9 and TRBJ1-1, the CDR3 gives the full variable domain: DTGVSQNPRHKITKRGQNVTFRCDPISEHNRLYWYRQTLGQGPEFLTYFQNEAQLEKSRLLSDRFSAERPKGSFSTLEIQRTEQGDSAMYLCASSLLGESTTNTEAFFGQGTRLTVV.

The CDR3 loop is CSARDPGQGLYEQYF. The chain carries TRBV20-1 and TRBJ2-7; the D call of TRBD1 rests on TCRdb alone, since no DNA is present to check it. Germline V lookup: CDR1 DFQATT, CDR2 SNEGSKA (reference sequence). The CDR3 covers 15 residues.

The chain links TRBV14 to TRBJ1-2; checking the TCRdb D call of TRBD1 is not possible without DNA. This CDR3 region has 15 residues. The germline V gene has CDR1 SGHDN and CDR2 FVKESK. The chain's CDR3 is CASSQEPGHLYGYTF.

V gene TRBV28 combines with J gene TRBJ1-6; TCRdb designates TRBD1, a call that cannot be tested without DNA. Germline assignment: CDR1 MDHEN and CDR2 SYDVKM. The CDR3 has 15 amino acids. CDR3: CASSSPGTDDSPLHF.

CDR3 in amino acids: CASILHRASSGANVLTF. The J gene is TRBJ2-6, the V gene TRBV6-2 or TRBV6-3; TCRdb proposes TRBD1, but this gene call is untestable without DNA. The length of the CDR3 is 17 residues. Germline V gene lookup returns CDR1 MNHEY and CDR2 SVGEGT.

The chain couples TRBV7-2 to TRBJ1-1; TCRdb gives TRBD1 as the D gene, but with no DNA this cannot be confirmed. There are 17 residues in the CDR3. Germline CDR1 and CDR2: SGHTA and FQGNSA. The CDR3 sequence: CASSFHAGGRRYTEAFF.

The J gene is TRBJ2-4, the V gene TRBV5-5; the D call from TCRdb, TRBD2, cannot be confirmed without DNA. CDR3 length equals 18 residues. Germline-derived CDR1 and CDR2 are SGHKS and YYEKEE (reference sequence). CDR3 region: CASSVGLAGGPPRGIQYF.

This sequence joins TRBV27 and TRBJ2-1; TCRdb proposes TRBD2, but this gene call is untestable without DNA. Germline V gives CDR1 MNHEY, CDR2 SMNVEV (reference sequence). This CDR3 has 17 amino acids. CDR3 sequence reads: CASSSGLAGGPYNEQFF.

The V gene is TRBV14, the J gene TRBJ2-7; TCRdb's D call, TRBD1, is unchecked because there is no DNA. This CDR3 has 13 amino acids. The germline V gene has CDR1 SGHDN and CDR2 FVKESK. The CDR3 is CASSQDPGLEQYF.

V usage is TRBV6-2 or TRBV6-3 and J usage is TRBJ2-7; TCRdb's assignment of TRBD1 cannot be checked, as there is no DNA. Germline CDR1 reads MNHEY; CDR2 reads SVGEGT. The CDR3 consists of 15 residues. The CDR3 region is CASTTLWTGAYEQYF.